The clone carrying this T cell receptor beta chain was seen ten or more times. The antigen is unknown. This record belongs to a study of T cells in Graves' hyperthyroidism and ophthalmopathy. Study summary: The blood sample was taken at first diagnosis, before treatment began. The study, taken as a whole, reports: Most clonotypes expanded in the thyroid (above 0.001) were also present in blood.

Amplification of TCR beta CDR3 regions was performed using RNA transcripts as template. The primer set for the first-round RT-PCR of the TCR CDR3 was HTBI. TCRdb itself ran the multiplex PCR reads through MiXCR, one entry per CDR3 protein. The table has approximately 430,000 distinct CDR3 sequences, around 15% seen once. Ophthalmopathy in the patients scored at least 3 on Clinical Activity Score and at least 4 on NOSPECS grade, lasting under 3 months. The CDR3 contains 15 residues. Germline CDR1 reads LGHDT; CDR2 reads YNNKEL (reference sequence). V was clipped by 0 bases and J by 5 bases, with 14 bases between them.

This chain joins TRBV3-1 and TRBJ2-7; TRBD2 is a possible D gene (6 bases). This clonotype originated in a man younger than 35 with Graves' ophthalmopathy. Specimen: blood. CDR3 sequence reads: CASSQEALAKHEQYF. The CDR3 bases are TGTGCCAGCAGCCAAGAGGCACTAGCTAAGCACGAGCAGTACTTC.